The present T cell receptor (beta chain) was sequenced within a study of cytomegalovirus exposure and HLA in healthy donors. Whole-study results and caveats: The authors judged a highly shared variant cluster likely a sequencing artifact.

As to this clone: Its target is not known.

The PCR used 60 Vbeta and 13 Jbeta primers. Measured with immunoSEQ multiplex PCR; TCRdb has only the in-frame clones, and not every one. This sample has about 67,000 clones; 78% occur once, and the top ten carry more than 7.5%. Germline V gene lookup returns CDR1 SGHDN and CDR2 FVKESK. There are 14 residues in the CDR3. The germline V and J ends were trimmed by 1 base and 5 bases, with 12 bases remaining between them. This TCR was sampled from a middle-aged man in good health and CMV-seronegative. Sequences were obtained from PBMCs. The chain joins TRBV14 to TRBJ2-7; the D gene is possibly TRBD1 (5 bases). CDR3 in DNA: TGTGCCAGCAGCCAAGCTACCAGGGTGAACGAGCAGTACTTC. Protein sequence: CASSQATRVNEQYF. Full variable domain (remainder filled in from reference TRBV14 and TRBJ2-7): EAGVTQFPSHSVIEKGQTVTLRCDPISGHDNLYWYRRVMGKEIKFLLHFVKESKQDESGMPNNRFLAERTGGTYSTLKVQPAELEDSGVYFCASSQATRVNEQYFGPGTRLTVT.